These 4 T cell receptor beta chains share one sample of origin, sequenced in a study of blood T cell repertoires in COVID-19. Sequencing was performed with immunoSEQ multiplex PCR; in TCRdb, only in-frame clones are kept and a portion is missing. The table shows roughly 150,000 clones, with about 88% occurring only once. Sequencing was performed on peripheral blood. The origin of the receptors is an elderly woman with acute or convalescent COVID-19.

The CDR3 here is CASSQSVLLYGYTF. CDR3 DNA: TGCGCCAGCAGCCAATCGGTCCTACTCTATGGCTACACCTTC. V usage is TRBV4-3 and J usage is TRBJ1-2; D is uncertain. CDR1 and CDR2 from the germline V gene are LGHNA and YSLEER. The CDR3 has 14 amino acids. Trimming took off 2 bases at V and 4 bases at J, with 11 bases between the two ends.

V and J are TRBV5-4 and TRBJ2-7; 9 bases are shared with TRBD1. Trimming at V came to 6 bases and at J to 6 bases, leaving 13 bases not matched to a gene. There are 15 residues in the CDR3. CDR1 and CDR2 (germline): SGHNT, YYREEE (reference sequence). The CDR3 DNA is TGTGCCAGCACAAAGACCGGGACAGGGCTTTCCGAGCAGTACTTC. Amino acid sequence: CASTKTGTGLSEQYF.

As regards this clone: At the DNA level, this CDR3 is encoded by other sequences in the same sample as well. The rearrangement joins TRBV19 to TRBJ1-5, with TRBD1 as a possible D gene (5 bases). Trimming stripped 3 bases from V and 0 bases from J, with 6 bases between. The CDR3 totals 14 residues. CDR1 and CDR2 (germline): LNHDA, SQIVND (reference sequence). CDR3 amino acids: CASSITGSNQPQHF. The CDR3 nucleotides are TGTGCCAGTAGTATCACAGGTAGCAATCAGCCCCAGCATTTT.

The chain combines TRBV2 with TRBJ2-5; 8 bases line up with TRBD2. Germline values: CDR1 SNHLY, CDR2 FYNNEI. With V trimmed by 9 bases and J by 9 bases, 9 bases remained unmatched. The CDR3 has 12 amino acids. The CDR3 here is CARSGGQAPQYF. The DNA for the CDR3 is TGTGCCAGGAGCGGGGGCCAAGCCCCCCAGTACTTC.